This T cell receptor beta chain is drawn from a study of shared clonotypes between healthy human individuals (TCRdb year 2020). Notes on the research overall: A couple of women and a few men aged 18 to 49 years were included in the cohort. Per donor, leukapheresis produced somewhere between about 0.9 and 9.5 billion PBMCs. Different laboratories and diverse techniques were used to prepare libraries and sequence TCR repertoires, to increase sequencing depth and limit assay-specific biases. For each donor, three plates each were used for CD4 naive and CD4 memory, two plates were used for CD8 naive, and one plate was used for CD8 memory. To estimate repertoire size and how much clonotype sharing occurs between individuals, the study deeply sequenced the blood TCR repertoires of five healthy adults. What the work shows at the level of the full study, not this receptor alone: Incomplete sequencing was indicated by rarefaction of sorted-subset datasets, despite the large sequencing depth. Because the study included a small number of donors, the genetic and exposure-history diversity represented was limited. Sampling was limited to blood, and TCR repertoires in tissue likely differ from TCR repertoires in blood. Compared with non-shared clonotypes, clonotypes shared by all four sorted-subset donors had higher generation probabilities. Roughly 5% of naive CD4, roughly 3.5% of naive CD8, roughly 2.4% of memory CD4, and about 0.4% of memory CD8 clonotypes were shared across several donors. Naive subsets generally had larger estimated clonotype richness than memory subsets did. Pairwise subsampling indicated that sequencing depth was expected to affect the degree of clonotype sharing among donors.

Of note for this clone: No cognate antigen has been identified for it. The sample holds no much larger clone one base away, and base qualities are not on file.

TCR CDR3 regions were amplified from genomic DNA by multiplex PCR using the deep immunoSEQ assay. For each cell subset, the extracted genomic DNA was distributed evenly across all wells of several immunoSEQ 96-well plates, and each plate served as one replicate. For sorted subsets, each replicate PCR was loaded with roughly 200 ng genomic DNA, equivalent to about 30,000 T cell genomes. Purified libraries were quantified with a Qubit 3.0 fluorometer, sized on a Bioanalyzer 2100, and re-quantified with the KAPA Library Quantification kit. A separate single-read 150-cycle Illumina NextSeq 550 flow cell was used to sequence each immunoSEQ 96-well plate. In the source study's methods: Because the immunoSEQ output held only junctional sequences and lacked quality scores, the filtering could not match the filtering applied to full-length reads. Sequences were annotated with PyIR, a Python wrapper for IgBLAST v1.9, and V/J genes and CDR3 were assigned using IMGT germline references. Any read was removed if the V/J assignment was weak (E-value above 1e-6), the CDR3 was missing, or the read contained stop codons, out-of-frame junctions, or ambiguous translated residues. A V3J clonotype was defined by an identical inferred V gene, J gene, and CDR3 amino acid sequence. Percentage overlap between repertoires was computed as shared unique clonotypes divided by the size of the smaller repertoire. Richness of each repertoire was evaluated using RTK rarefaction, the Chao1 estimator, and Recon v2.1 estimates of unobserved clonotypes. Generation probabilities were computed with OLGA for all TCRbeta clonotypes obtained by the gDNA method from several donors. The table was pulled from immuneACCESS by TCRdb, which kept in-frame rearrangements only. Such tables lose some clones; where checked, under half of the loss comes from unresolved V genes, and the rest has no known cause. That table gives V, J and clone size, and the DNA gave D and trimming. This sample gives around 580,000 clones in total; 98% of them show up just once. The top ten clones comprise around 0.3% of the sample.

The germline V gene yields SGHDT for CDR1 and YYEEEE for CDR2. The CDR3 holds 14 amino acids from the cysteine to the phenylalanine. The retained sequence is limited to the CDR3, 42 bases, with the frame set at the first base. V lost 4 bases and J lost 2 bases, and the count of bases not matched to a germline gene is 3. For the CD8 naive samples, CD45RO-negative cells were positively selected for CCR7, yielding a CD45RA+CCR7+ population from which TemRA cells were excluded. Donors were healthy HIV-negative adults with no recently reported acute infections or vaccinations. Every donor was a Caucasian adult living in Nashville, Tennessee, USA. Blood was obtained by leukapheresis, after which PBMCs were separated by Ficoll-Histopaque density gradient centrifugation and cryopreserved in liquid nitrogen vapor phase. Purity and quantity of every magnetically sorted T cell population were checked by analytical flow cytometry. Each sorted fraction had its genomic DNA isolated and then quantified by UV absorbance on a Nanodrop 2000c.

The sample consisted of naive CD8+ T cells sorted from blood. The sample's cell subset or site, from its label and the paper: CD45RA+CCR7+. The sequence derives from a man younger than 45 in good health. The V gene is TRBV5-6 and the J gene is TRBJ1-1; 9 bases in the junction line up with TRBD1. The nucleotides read TGTGCCAGCAGCCCACAGGGGGCCAACACTGAAGCTTTCTTT. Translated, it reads CASSPQGANTEAFF.